The text below deals with one TCR beta chain. Its antigen is not identified. The V end was cut by 2 bases, the J end by 0 bases, with 6 bases between. Germline V gene lookup returns CDR1 SGHRS and CDR2 YFSETQ. This CDR3 has 13 residues. This sample stems from a study of T cell responses to AZD1222 COVID-19 vaccine. Study conclusions and caveats: Sampling captured repertoires only after the peak T cell response. Seropositive at baseline were only a handful of AZD1222 recipients. Donors were largely white British and mainly female; clonal diversity was possibly underestimated. In the spike-specific TCR repertoire, nearly half reportedly target unmutated variant regions.

The protocol was immunoSEQ multiplex PCR, while the TCRdb copy is restricted to in-frame clones and leaves out a portion. Of tens of thousands of clones in the sample, around 90% were seen once. Here the sequenced sample was peripheral blood, taken on day 0 of AZD1222 vaccination. The chain employs TRBV5-1 and TRBJ2-7, with unresolved D. This clonotype was sampled from an adult in good health. CDR3 DNA sequence: TGCGCCAGCAGCTTCAGCTACTCCTACGAGCAGTACTTC. Translating it yields CASSFSYSYEQYF.